This T cell receptor beta chain was documented in a study of T cell clusters in autoimmune cytopenias. Study-wide context: Healthy control donors averaged around 54 years of age, with a median of about 59 years.

This CDR3 has 18 residues. Germline loops: CDR1 MRHNA, CDR2 SNTAGT. Multiplex touch-down PCR amplified TRB using TRB-A and TRB-B pools in one tube. Reanalyzing the multiplex PCR reads, TCRdb keeps one entry per CDR3 protein, without DNA. The sample table sets out under 8,500 distinct CDR3 sequences. TRB was amplified from 250 ng of peripheral blood genomic DNA per sample. This same sample was also part of a study on T cell repertoires in aging, cancer and after chemotherapy. That source adds: Compared with age-matched healthy donors, untreated hematological or solid cancer patients showed higher blood TCR clonality.

The TCR sequence derives from a human donor in good health. The chain joins TRBV6-4 to TRBJ1-1; the D call from TCRdb, TRBD1, cannot be confirmed without DNA. Material: peripheral blood. The CDR3 loop reads CASSDTWTGGLMNTEAFF.